This TCR beta chain came from a study of fetal regulatory T cell absence and autoimmunity (dated by TCRdb to about 2017). About the study as a whole: Exocrine pancreas autoimmunity was observed in the IPEX patients in the absence of clinical diabetes. Broad study findings and their caveats: The oligoclonal enrichment was interpreted as support for antigen-driven autoimmunity in the pancreas before birth in IPEX syndrome. The TCR compartment showed significant oligoclonal enrichment in pancreas versus cord blood, with some top clones over 95-fold enriched. Cord blood and pancreas had broadly similar TRB gene family usage, resembling published neonatal and adult repertoires.

TCRbeta CDR3 regions were amplified and barcoded by two-step multiplex PCR on the immunoSEQ human TCRbeta survey platform. Illumina instruments were used to sequence the libraries, and IgH from the same samples was sequenced in parallel. Concerning the study's data processing: Raw reads were filtered against IMGT V, D, J definitions and were binned using a nearest-neighbor algorithm so that PCR and sequencing errors were removed. A clone was defined as an identical nucleotide sequence, and differential abundance between tissues was tested with a Fisher exact test for each clone using a pFDR threshold of p<0.01. A minimum inclusion filter of 10 in either sample excluded clones with frequencies too low for statistical inference. The immunoSEQ Analyzer was used for pairwise clonal comparisons, while IMGT tools were used to assess gene family usage. Not all clones reach the TCRdb copy of this immuneACCESS table, which keeps in-frame sequences only. Checked studies attribute under half of the gap to unresolved V genes and leave the rest unexplained. That table supplies the V and J calls and clone size; D and trimming were determined from the DNA. This sample holds 85,000 to 100,000 clones; more than 70% were observed only once. Approximately 1.9% of the sample is in the top ten clones.

Concerning this clone: Its antigen remains unidentified. Qualities for individual bases were not recorded, and no much larger clone is one base off.

CDR3 length: 14 amino acids, cysteine to phenylalanine. Only CDR3 DNA remains: 42 bases, in frame from the first base. The CDR1 and CDR2 encoded by the germline V gene are SGHRS and YFSETQ. The junction shows trimming of 4 bases on V and 9 bases on J, and the gene matches do not reach 8 bases of it. Repertoire sequencing was done on genomic DNA taken from frozen pancreas tissue. The DNeasy Blood and Tissue Kit was used to extract about 1.8-3.4 ug of genomic DNA from umbilical cord blood or frozen pancreas. What was sequenced was pancreas tissue. The chain links TRBV5-1 with TRBJ2-2; 8 of the junction bases match TRBD1. This clonotype was sampled from a male donor with IPEX syndrome. The DNA reads as follows: TGCGCCAGCAGCCTACTAGGACAGGGCCGGGAGCTGTTTTTT. This sequence encodes CASSLLGQGRELFF.